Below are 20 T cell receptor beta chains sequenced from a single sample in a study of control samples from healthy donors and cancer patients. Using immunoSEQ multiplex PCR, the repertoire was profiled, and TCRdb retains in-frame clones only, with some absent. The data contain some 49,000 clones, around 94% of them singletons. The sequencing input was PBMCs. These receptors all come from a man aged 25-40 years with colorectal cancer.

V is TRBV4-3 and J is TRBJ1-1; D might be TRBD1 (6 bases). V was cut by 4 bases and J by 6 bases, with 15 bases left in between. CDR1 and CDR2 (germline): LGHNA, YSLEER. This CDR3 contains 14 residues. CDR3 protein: CASSLRTVGAEAFF. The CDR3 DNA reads TGCGCCAGCAGCCTTCGGACAGTAGGGGCTGAAGCTTTCTTT.

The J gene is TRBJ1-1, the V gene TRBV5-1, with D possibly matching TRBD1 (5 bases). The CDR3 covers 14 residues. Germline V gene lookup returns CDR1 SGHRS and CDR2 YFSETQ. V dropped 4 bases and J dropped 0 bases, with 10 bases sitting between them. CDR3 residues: CASSPGTMNTEAFF. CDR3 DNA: TGCGCCAGCAGCCCGGGGACGATGAACACTGAAGCTTTCTTT.

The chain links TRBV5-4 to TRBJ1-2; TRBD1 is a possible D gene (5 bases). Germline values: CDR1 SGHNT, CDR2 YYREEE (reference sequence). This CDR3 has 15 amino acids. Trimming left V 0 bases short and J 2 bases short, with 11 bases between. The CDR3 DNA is TGTGCCAGCAGCTTGGCCTTGAAGGGGAACTATGGCTACACCTTC. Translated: CASSLALKGNYGYTF.

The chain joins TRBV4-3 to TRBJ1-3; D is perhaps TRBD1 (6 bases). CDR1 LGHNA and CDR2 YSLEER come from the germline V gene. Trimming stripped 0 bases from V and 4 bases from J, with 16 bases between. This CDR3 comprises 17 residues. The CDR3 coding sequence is TGCGCCAGCAGCCAAGATTTAGGGGGTCTCCTCGGAAACACCATATATTTT. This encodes CASSQDLGGLLGNTIYF.

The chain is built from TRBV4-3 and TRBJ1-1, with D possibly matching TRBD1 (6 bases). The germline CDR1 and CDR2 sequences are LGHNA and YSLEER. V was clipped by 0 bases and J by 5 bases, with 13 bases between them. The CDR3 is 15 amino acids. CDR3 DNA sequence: TGCGCCAGCAGCCAAGATACAGGGCGGAGGACTGAAGCTTTCTTT. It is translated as CASSQDTGRRTEAFF.

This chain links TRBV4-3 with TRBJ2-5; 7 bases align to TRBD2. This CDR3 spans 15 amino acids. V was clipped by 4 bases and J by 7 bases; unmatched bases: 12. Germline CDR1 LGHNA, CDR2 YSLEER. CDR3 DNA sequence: TGCGCCAGCAGCCGAGAATCTAGCGGTCCGGGGACCCAGTACTTC. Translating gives CASSRESSGPGTQYF.

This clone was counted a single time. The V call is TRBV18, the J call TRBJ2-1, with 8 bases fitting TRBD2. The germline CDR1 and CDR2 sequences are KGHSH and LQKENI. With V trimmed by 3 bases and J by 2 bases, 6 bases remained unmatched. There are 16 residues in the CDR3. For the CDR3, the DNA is TGTGCCAGCTCACCCCCACGGACTAGCCCCTACAATGAGCAGTTCTTC. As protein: CASSPPRTSPYNEQFF.

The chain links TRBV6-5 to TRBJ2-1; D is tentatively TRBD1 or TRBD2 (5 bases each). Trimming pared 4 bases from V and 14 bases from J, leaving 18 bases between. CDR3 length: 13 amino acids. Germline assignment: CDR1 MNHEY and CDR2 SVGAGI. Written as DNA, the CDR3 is TGTGCCAGCAGTTTCCTTAGATGGGACGACGAGTTCTTC. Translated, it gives CASSFLRWDDEFF.

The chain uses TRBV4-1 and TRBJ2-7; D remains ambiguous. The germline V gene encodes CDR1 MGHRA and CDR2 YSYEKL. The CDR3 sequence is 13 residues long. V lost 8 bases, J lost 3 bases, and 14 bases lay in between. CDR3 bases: TGCGCCAGCGCTCCAAGCACCCTCTACGAGCAGTACTTC. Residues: CASAPSTLYEQYF.

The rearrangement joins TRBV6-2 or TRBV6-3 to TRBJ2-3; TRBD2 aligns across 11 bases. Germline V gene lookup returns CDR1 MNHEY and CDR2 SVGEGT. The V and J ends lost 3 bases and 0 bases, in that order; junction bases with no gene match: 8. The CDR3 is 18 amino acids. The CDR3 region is CASSYGLAGGLSTDTQYF. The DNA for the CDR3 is TGTGCCAGCAGTTATGGGCTAGCGGGGGGCCTTAGCACAGATACGCAGTATTTT.

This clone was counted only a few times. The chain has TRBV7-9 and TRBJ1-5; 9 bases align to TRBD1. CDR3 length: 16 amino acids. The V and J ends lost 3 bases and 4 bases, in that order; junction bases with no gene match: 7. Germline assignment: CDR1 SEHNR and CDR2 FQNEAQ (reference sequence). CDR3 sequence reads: CASSLDRGPKNQPQHF. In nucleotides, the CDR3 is TGTGCCAGCAGCTTGGACAGGGGCCCCAAAAATCAGCCCCAGCATTTT.

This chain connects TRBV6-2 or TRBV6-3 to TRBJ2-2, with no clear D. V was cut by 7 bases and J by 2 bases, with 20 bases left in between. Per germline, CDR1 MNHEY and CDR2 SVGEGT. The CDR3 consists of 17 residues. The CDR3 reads CASIPPAFPRNTGELFF. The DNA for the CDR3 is TGTGCCAGCATCCCACCGGCTTTCCCCCGCAACACCGGGGAGCTGTTTTTT.

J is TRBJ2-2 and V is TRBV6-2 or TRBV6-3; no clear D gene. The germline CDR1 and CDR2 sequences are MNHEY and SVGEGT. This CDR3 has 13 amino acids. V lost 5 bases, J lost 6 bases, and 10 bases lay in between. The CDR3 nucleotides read TGTGCCAGCAGTCGATGGGGTCCCGGGGAGCTGTTTTTT. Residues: CASSRWGPGELFF.

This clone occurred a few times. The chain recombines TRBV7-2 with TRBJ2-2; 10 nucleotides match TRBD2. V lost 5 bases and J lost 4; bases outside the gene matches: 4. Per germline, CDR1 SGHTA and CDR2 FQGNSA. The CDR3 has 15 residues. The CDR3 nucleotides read TGTGCCAGCAGCCATAGCGGGGGGCGCACCGGGGAGCTGTTTTTT. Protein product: CASSHSGGRTGELFF.

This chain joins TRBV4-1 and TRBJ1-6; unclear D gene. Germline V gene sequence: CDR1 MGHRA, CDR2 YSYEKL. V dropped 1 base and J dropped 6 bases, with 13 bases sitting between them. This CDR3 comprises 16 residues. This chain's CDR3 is CASSQGDWKSNSPLHF. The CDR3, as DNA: TGCGCCAGCAGCCAAGGGGATTGGAAGTCTAATTCACCCCTCCACTTT.

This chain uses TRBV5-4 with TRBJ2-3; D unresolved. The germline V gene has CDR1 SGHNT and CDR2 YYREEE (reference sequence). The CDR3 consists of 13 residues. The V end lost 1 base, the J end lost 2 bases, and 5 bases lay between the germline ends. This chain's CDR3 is CASSLHHTDTQYF. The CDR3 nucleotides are TGTGCCAGCAGCTTGCACCACACAGATACGCAGTATTTT.

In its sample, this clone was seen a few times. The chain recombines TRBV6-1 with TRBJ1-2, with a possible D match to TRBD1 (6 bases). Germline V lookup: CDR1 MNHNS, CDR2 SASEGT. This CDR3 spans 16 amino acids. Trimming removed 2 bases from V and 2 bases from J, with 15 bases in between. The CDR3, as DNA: TGTGCCAGCAGTGAAAAGGGGACATGGCTAAACTATGGCTACACCTTC. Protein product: CASSEKGTWLNYGYTF.

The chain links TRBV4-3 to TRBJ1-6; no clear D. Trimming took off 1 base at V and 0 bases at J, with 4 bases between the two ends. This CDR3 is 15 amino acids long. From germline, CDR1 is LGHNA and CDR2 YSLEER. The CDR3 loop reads CASSQGDSYNSPLHF. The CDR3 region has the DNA TGCGCCAGCAGCCAAGGGGACTCCTATAATTCACCCCTCCACTTT.

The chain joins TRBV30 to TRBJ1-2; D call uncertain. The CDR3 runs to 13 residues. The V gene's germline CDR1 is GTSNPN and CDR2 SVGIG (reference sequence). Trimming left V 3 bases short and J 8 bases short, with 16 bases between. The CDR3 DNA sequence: TGTGCCTGGAGGGGAGCAGCCTCGGGAGGCTACACCTTC. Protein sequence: CAWRGAASGGYTF.

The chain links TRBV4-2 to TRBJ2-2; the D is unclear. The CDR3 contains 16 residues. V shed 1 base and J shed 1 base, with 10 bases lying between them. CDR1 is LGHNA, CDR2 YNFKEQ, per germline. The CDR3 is CASSQGLRQNTGELFF. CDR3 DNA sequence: TGTGCCAGCAGCCAAGGGTTGCGACAGAACACCGGGGAGCTGTTTTTT.